This T cell receptor beta chain stems from a study of T cells after yellow fever vaccination. Notes on this clonotype: Its antigen is still unknown.

Overall study findings and caveats: Most clones from primary vaccination resurfaced after the booster (nearly 97% CD4, around 89% CD8).

V was cut by 8 bases and J by 5 bases, with 16 bases left in between. CDR1 is SNHLY, CDR2 FYNNEI, per germline. The CDR3 totals 14 residues. The TCR cDNA carried a universal primer site and UMIs from 5'RACE template switching. TCRdb used MiXCR to reprocess the 5' RACE reads, holding one entry per CDR3 protein. The repertoire holds about 260,000 distinct CDR3 sequences, 13% seen once, with roughly 0.5% in the top ten. This sample comprised CD4+ T cells sorted from PBMCs, obtained 45 days after the yellow fever booster vaccination. The J gene is TRBJ1-5, the V gene TRBV2; TRBD1 is a possible D gene (5 bases). This TCR was sampled from a young man who received the YFV17D yellow fever vaccine. CDR3 amino acids: CASQRGRGDQPQHF. CDR3 sequence (DNA): TGTGCCAGCCAGAGGGGACGAGGGGATCAGCCCCAGCATTTT.